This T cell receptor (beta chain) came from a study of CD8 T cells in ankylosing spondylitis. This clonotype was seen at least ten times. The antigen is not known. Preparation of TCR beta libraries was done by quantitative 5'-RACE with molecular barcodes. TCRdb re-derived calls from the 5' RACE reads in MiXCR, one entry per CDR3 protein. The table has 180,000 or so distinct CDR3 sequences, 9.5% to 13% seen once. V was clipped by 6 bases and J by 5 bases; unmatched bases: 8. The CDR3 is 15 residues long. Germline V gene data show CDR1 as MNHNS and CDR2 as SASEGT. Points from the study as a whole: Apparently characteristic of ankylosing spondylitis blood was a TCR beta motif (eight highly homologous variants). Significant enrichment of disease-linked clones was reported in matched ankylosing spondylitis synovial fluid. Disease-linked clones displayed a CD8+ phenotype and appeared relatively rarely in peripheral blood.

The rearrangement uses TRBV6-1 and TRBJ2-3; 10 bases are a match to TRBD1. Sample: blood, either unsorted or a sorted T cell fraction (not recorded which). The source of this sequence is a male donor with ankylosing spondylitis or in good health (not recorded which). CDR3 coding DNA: TGTGCCAGCAGCCCTGACAGGGGGCGTCGAGATACGCAGTATTTT. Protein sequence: CASSPDRGRRDTQYF.